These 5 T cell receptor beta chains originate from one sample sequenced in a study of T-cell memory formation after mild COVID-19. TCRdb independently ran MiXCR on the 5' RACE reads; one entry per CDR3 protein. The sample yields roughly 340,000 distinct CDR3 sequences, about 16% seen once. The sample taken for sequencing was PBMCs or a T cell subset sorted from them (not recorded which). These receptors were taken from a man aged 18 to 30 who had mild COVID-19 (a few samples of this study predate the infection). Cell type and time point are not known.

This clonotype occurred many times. The CDR3, as DNA: TGTGCCAGCAGCCAAGAGGGATCTACCTCCTACAATGAGCAGTTCTTC. This translates into CASSQEGSTSYNEQFF. The chain has TRBV4-2 and TRBJ2-1; D uncertain. The V gene's germline CDR1 is LGHNA and CDR2 YNFKEQ. The CDR3 is made up of 16 amino acids. Deletions cut 0 bases from V and 0 bases from J, with 9 bases between.

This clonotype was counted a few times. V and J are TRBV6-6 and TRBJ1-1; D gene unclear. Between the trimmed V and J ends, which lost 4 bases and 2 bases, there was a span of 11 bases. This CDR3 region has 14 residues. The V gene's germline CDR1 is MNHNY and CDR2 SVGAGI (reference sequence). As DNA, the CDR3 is TGTGCCAGCAGTTTCACTGATGGAAACACTGAAGCTTTCTTT. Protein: CASSFTDGNTEAFF.

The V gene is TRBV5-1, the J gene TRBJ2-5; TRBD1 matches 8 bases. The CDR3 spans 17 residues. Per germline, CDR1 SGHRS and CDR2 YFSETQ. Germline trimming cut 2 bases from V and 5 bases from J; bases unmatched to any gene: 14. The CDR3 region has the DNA TGCGCCAGCAGCTTCCAGGGGGCGAGAGTCCCCTCCGAGACCCAGTACTTC. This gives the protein CASSFQGARVPSETQYF.

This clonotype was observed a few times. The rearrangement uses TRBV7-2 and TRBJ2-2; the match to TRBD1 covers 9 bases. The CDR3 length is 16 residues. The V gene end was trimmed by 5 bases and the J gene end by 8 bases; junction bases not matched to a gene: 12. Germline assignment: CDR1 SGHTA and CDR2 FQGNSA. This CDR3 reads CASSPRDRAPSGELFF. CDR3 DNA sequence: TGTGCCAGCAGCCCCCGGGACAGGGCTCCCTCTGGGGAGCTGTTTTTT.

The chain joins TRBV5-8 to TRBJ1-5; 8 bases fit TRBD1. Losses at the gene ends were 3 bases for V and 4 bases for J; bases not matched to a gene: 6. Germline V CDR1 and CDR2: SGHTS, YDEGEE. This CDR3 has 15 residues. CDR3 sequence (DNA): TGTGCCAGCAGCTCGGGACAGGTAGTGAATCAGCCCCAGCATTTT. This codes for CASSSGQVVNQPQHF.